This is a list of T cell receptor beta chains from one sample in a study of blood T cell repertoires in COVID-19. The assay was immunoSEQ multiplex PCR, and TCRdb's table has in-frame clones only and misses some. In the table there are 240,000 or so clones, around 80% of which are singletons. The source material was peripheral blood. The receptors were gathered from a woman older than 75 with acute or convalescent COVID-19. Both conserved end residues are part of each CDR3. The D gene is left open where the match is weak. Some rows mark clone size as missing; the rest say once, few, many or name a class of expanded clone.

cdr3_nt: TGTGCCAGCTCTCGGGACAGGGGAAGGGAGACCCAGTACTTC
cdr3_aa: CASSRDRGRETQYF
v_call: TRBV18
d_call: TRBD1
cdr3_length: 14
j_call: TRBJ2-5
clone_size: .

cdr3_nt: TGTGCTAGCAGCTTAGGCGTGGCCAGGGGCTCTGGGGCCAACGTCCTGACTTTC
cdr3_aa: CASSLGVARGSGANVLTF
v_call: TRBV7-7
d_call: .
cdr3_length: 18
j_call: TRBJ2-6
clone_size: .

cdr3_nt: TGTGCCAGCAGCTTGGCAGAAGTGAGCACAGATACGCAGTATTTT
cdr3_aa: CASSLAEVSTDTQYF
v_call: TRBV5-6
d_call: .
cdr3_length: 15
j_call: TRBJ2-3
clone_size: .

cdr3_nt: TGTGCCAGCAGGCCAGGGACCGGGGAGCTGTTTTTT
cdr3_aa: CASRPGTGELFF
v_call: TRBV6-5
d_call: .
cdr3_length: 12
j_call: TRBJ2-2
clone_size: .

cdr3_nt: TGTGCCAGCAGTTACGACGGGCATCAGCGGAATGAGCAGTTCTTC
cdr3_aa: CASSYDGHQRNEQFF
v_call: TRBV6-5
d_call: .
cdr3_length: 15
j_call: TRBJ2-1
clone_size: .

cdr3_nt: TGTGCCAGCAGCCAGGGGACAGGGGGCCTCTACGAGCAGTACTTC
cdr3_aa: CASSQGTGGLYEQYF
v_call: TRBV7-2
d_call: TRBD1
cdr3_length: 15
j_call: TRBJ2-7
clone_size: .

cdr3_nt: TGTGCCAGCAGTTTAAAAGGGGTCGGCTACACCTTC
cdr3_aa: CASSLKGVGYTF
v_call: TRBV12-3/TRBV12-4
d_call: .
cdr3_length: 12
j_call: TRBJ1-2
clone_size: .

cdr3_nt: TGTGCCAGCACCCTCGACCTCCGACAAGTACCTTATAGCAATCAGCCCCAGCATTTT
cdr3_aa: CASTLDLRQVPYSNQPQHF
v_call: TRBV28
d_call: .
cdr3_length: 19
j_call: TRBJ1-5
clone_size: .

cdr3_nt: TGCGCCAGCAGCCAGCGTACTAGCGGGAGGACAGATACGCAGTATTTT
cdr3_aa: CASSQRTSGRTDTQYF
v_call: TRBV4-3
d_call: TRBD2
cdr3_length: 16
j_call: TRBJ2-3
clone_size: .

cdr3_nt: TGTGCCAGCAGTGGACGGCGGGACACTGAAGCTTTCTTT
cdr3_aa: CASSGRRDTEAFF
v_call: TRBV6-6
d_call: .
cdr3_length: 13
j_call: TRBJ1-1
clone_size: .

cdr3_nt: TGTGCCAGCAGCTTCGGACCGGGGTTGGAGCAGTACTTC
cdr3_aa: CASSFGPGLEQYF
v_call: TRBV5-5
d_call: .
cdr3_length: 13
j_call: TRBJ2-7
clone_size: .

cdr3_nt: TGTGCTAGTGGTTCGGGACAGTTCTATGGCTACACCTTC
cdr3_aa: CASGSGQFYGYTF
v_call: TRBV12-5
d_call: TRBD1
cdr3_length: 13
j_call: TRBJ1-2
clone_size: .

cdr3_nt: TGTGCCTGCTCAAGGGGGACAGGGGTTGGAGAAAAACTGTTTTTT
cdr3_aa: CACSRGTGVGEKLFF
v_call: TRBV2
d_call: TRBD1
cdr3_length: 15
j_call: TRBJ1-4
clone_size: .

cdr3_nt: TGTGCCAGTAGTATTCGGACAGGGGGCGATCAGCCCCAGCATTTT
cdr3_aa: CASSIRTGGDQPQHF
v_call: TRBV19
d_call: TRBD1
cdr3_length: 15
j_call: TRBJ1-5
clone_size: .

cdr3_nt: TGTGCCAGCAGGGAAACAGGGCTCGAGCAGTACTTC
cdr3_aa: CASRETGLEQYF
v_call: TRBV28
d_call: .
cdr3_length: 12
j_call: TRBJ2-7
clone_size: .

cdr3_nt: TGTGCCAGCAGCGCGACAGGGGGCTATTTTGTCACTGAAGCTTTCTTT
cdr3_aa: CASSATGGYFVTEAFF
v_call: TRBV3-1/TRBV3-2
d_call: TRBD1
cdr3_length: 16
j_call: TRBJ1-1
clone_size: .

cdr3_nt: TGTGCCAGCAGCAGACTAGCGGGGGGGACCTACAATGAGCAGTTCTTC
cdr3_aa: CASSRLAGGTYNEQFF
v_call: TRBV7-2
d_call: TRBD2
cdr3_length: 16
j_call: TRBJ2-1
clone_size: .

cdr3_nt: TGTGCCAGCAGTTACTACTGGCGGGAGATTTTGAATGAGCAGTTCTTC
cdr3_aa: CASSYYWREILNEQFF
v_call: TRBV6-2/TRBV6-3
d_call: TRBD2
cdr3_length: 16
j_call: TRBJ2-1
clone_size: .

cdr3_nt: TGTGCCATCAGTGAGTCCGGACAGGGGGCCGGAGAGACCCAGTACTTC
cdr3_aa: CAISESGQGAGETQYF
v_call: TRBV10-3
d_call: TRBD1
cdr3_length: 16
j_call: TRBJ2-5
clone_size: .

cdr3_nt: TGTGCCAGCAGTTTTCGCCTCCGGGACAGGGGGCTAACTCCCCGCTATGGCTACACCTTC
cdr3_aa: CASSFRLRDRGLTPRYGYTF
v_call: TRBV27
d_call: TRBD1
cdr3_length: 20
j_call: TRBJ1-2
clone_size: .

cdr3_nt: TGTGCCAGCAGCTTAACAGGGTTTGGGACCCAGTACTTC
cdr3_aa: CASSLTGFGTQYF
v_call: TRBV7-9
d_call: .
cdr3_length: 13
j_call: TRBJ2-5
clone_size: medium-sized

cdr3_nt: TGTGCCAGCAGTTACCGAAACCGACAGGGGGCCTATGGCTACACCTTC
cdr3_aa: CASSYRNRQGAYGYTF
v_call: TRBV6-6
d_call: TRBD1
cdr3_length: 16
j_call: TRBJ1-2
clone_size: .

cdr3_nt: TGTGCCAGCTCACCATGGGGGCAGGGCACTGAAGCTTTCTTT
cdr3_aa: CASSPWGQGTEAFF
v_call: TRBV18
d_call: .
cdr3_length: 14
j_call: TRBJ1-1
clone_size: .

cdr3_nt: TGTGCCAGCACCCTCACCCGGTCCCGGGCAGATACGCAGTATTTT
cdr3_aa: CASTLTRSRADTQYF
v_call: TRBV7-2
d_call: .
cdr3_length: 15
j_call: TRBJ2-3
clone_size: .

cdr3_nt: TGTGCCAGCAGTTACTCGACCATCCGAGGGACCCAGTACTTC
cdr3_aa: CASSYSTIRGTQYF
v_call: TRBV6-5
d_call: .
cdr3_length: 14
j_call: TRBJ2-5
clone_size: .

cdr3_nt: TGTGCCAGCAGCGTAGCACAGGGGTCGGTTTCGTACTACGAGCAGTACTTC
cdr3_aa: CASSVAQGSVSYYEQYF
v_call: TRBV9
d_call: TRBD1
cdr3_length: 17
j_call: TRBJ2-7
clone_size: once

cdr3_nt: TGCGCCAGCAGTCATCTAGGAAACACCATATATTTT
cdr3_aa: CASSHLGNTIYF
v_call: TRBV4-1
d_call: .
cdr3_length: 12
j_call: TRBJ1-3
clone_size: few

cdr3_nt: TGTGCCAGCAGCTTAGCGGTCCCGCCGGGGGCCCAGTACTTC
cdr3_aa: CASSLAVPPGAQYF
v_call: TRBV7-9
d_call: .
cdr3_length: 14
j_call: TRBJ2-5
clone_size: once

cdr3_nt: TGTGCCAGCAGGGGACTAGCGGGAGGGCCGATAGAGACCCAGTACTTC
cdr3_aa: CASRGLAGGPIETQYF
v_call: TRBV2
d_call: TRBD2
cdr3_length: 16
j_call: TRBJ2-5
clone_size: .

cdr3_nt: TGTGCCAGCTCACCACCCCCACGGCGGGGGGGTGATGAGCAGTACTTC
cdr3_aa: CASSPPPRRGGDEQYF
v_call: TRBV18
d_call: TRBD2
cdr3_length: 16
j_call: TRBJ2-7
clone_size: .

cdr3_nt: TGTGCCAGCACTGAGGGGAGAGGCAATCAGCCCCAGCATTTT
cdr3_aa: CASTEGRGNQPQHF
v_call: TRBV2
d_call: .
cdr3_length: 14
j_call: TRBJ1-5
clone_size: .

cdr3_nt: TGTGCCTGGAGTTCGGGACTAGCAGATACGCAGTATTTT
cdr3_aa: CAWSSGLADTQYF
v_call: TRBV30
d_call: TRBD2
cdr3_length: 13
j_call: TRBJ2-3
clone_size: .

cdr3_nt: TGTGCCAGCAGCCGGGGCCCAGGGGGCGACGAGCAGTACTTC
cdr3_aa: CASSRGPGGDEQYF
v_call: TRBV5-6
d_call: TRBD1
cdr3_length: 14
j_call: TRBJ2-7
clone_size: .

cdr3_nt: TGTGCCAGCAGCGCTCGGACAGGGGCTAACTATGGCTACACCTTC
cdr3_aa: CASSARTGANYGYTF
v_call: TRBV7-3
d_call: TRBD1
cdr3_length: 15
j_call: TRBJ1-2
clone_size: .

cdr3_nt: TGTGCCAGCAGCTTAGGACAGGGGTCTTTTTACGAGCAGTACTTC
cdr3_aa: CASSLGQGSFYEQYF
v_call: TRBV7-2
d_call: TRBD1
cdr3_length: 15
j_call: TRBJ2-7
clone_size: .

cdr3_nt: TGTGCCAGCAGTTTAAGGGGGAGCGGGAGCAAAGGGTACAATGAGCAGTTCTTC
cdr3_aa: CASSLRGSGSKGYNEQFF
v_call: TRBV28
d_call: TRBD2
cdr3_length: 18
j_call: TRBJ2-1
clone_size: .

cdr3_nt: TGTGCCAGCAGCTTCCGGGAGGGAGGGTTGCAGCAGTACTTC
cdr3_aa: CASSFREGGLQQYF
v_call: TRBV7-2
d_call: TRBD2
cdr3_length: 14
j_call: TRBJ2-7
clone_size: .

cdr3_nt: TGTGCCAGCAGCTCAGGACAGGGAGGCACTGAAGCTTTCTTT
cdr3_aa: CASSSGQGGTEAFF
v_call: TRBV5-4
d_call: TRBD1
cdr3_length: 14
j_call: TRBJ1-1
clone_size: .

cdr3_nt: TGTGCCAGCAGCCCCCGAGGGGGATCATCGGCTATCCATGGCTACACCTTC
cdr3_aa: CASSPRGGSSAIHGYTF
v_call: TRBV28
d_call: .
cdr3_length: 17
j_call: TRBJ1-2
clone_size: .

cdr3_nt: TGTGCCAGCAGGGGACAGATGAACACTGAAGCTTTCTTT
cdr3_aa: CASRGQMNTEAFF
v_call: TRBV2
d_call: TRBD1
cdr3_length: 13
j_call: TRBJ1-1
clone_size: .

cdr3_nt: TGTGCCAGCATGAAACAGGGTCTGGTCACTGAAGCTTTCTTT
cdr3_aa: CASMKQGLVTEAFF
v_call: TRBV5-5
d_call: .
cdr3_length: 14
j_call: TRBJ1-1
clone_size: .

cdr3_nt: TGTGCCTGGAGGGCTAGCGGAAACACAGATACGCAGTATTTT
cdr3_aa: CAWRASGNTDTQYF
v_call: TRBV30
d_call: TRBD2
cdr3_length: 14
j_call: TRBJ2-3
clone_size: .

cdr3_nt: TGTGCCAGCAGTTCCTACAGGGGGCGGCGGGAGACCCAGTACTTC
cdr3_aa: CASSSYRGRRETQYF
v_call: TRBV6-2/TRBV6-3
d_call: TRBD1
cdr3_length: 15
j_call: TRBJ2-5
clone_size: .

cdr3_nt: TGTGCCAGCAGTTGGGGGACAGGGGGTCAGCCCCAGCATTTT
cdr3_aa: CASSWGTGGQPQHF
v_call: TRBV6-6
d_call: TRBD1
cdr3_length: 14
j_call: TRBJ1-5
clone_size: once

cdr3_nt: TGTGCCAGCAGCTCCCGGGGGGACAGGGTTGACATGCCCCAGCATTTT
cdr3_aa: CASSSRGDRVDMPQHF
v_call: TRBV7-9
d_call: TRBD1
cdr3_length: 16
j_call: TRBJ1-5
clone_size: .

cdr3_nt: TGTGCCAGCACCCCCTCTGGGGGGGCCGGCACAGATACGCAGTATTTT
cdr3_aa: CASTPSGGAGTDTQYF
v_call: TRBV28
d_call: .
cdr3_length: 16
j_call: TRBJ2-3
clone_size: .

cdr3_nt: TGTGCCAGCAGCGACCAAGGAGGAGCCGTTTTGACCCAGTACTTC
cdr3_aa: CASSDQGGAVLTQYF
v_call: TRBV11-2
d_call: .
cdr3_length: 15
j_call: TRBJ2-5
clone_size: once

cdr3_nt: TGTGCCAGCAGCCAAGATAATCTGCCAGGGAATGTTAAAAACATTCAGTACTTC
cdr3_aa: CASSQDNLPGNVKNIQYF
v_call: TRBV14
d_call: .
cdr3_length: 18
j_call: TRBJ2-4
clone_size: .

cdr3_nt: TGTGCCAGCAGCCTCGACAGGAACTATGGCTACACCTTC
cdr3_aa: CASSLDRNYGYTF
v_call: TRBV11-1
d_call: .
cdr3_length: 13
j_call: TRBJ1-2
clone_size: .

cdr3_nt: TGTGCCAGCAGCCTCGGACTAGCGGGAAGCTACGAGCAGTACTTC
cdr3_aa: CASSLGLAGSYEQYF
v_call: TRBV5-8
d_call: TRBD2
cdr3_length: 15
j_call: TRBJ2-7
clone_size: .

cdr3_nt: TGTGCCAGCAGCAACGGGGGGCGCACAGATACGCAGTATTTT
cdr3_aa: CASSNGGRTDTQYF
v_call: TRBV6-5
d_call: .
cdr3_length: 14
j_call: TRBJ2-3
clone_size: .

cdr3_nt: TGTGCCAGCTCAGAGACTAGCCGGGAAGCATTCTTC
cdr3_aa: CASSETSREAFF
v_call: TRBV18
d_call: TRBD2
cdr3_length: 12
j_call: TRBJ2-1
clone_size: .

cdr3_nt: TGTGCCAGCAGCGTAGATCCGTCCGGGGAGCTGTTTTTT
cdr3_aa: CASSVDPSGELFF
v_call: TRBV9
d_call: .
cdr3_length: 13
j_call: TRBJ2-2
clone_size: .

cdr3_nt: TGTGCCAGCAGCCGAACACAGAAAGGGGGCTACGAGCAGTACTTC
cdr3_aa: CASSRTQKGGYEQYF
v_call: TRBV28
d_call: .
cdr3_length: 15
j_call: TRBJ2-7
clone_size: .

cdr3_nt: TGTGCCAGCAGCAGGAAAACCCAGGGGACCACCTCTCCAACTAATGAAAAACTGTTTTTT
cdr3_aa: CASSRKTQGTTSPTNEKLFF
v_call: TRBV4-2
d_call: .
cdr3_length: 20
j_call: TRBJ1-4
clone_size: .

cdr3_nt: TGCGCCAGCAGCTTGCTCGGGGTAGTCAGCTCTGGGGCCAACGTCCTGACTTTC
cdr3_aa: CASSLLGVVSSGANVLTF
v_call: TRBV5-1
d_call: .
cdr3_length: 18
j_call: TRBJ2-6
clone_size: .

cdr3_nt: TGTGCCAGCAGTTACTCGATCTCAGTCAGGGGGGCCGACAATGAGCAGTTCTTC
cdr3_aa: CASSYSISVRGADNEQFF
v_call: TRBV6-2/TRBV6-3
d_call: .
cdr3_length: 18
j_call: TRBJ2-1
clone_size: .

cdr3_nt: TGCGCCAGCAGCGGGGGACAGAATAATAACTATGGCTACACCTTC
cdr3_aa: CASSGGQNNNYGYTF
v_call: TRBV5-1
d_call: TRBD1
cdr3_length: 15
j_call: TRBJ1-2
clone_size: few

cdr3_nt: TGTGCCAGCAGTTCAACAGGGGGGAAAACCTACGAGCAGTACTTC
cdr3_aa: CASSSTGGKTYEQYF
v_call: TRBV28
d_call: TRBD1
cdr3_length: 15
j_call: TRBJ2-7
clone_size: once